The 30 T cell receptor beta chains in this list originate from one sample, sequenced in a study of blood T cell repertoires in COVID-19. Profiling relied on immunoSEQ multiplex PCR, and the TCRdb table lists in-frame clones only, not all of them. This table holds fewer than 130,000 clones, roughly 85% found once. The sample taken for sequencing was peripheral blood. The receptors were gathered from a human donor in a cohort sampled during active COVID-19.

The CDR3 DNA reads TGTGCCAGCAGCCAAGGCAGGGTTGCAGCTTTCTTT. Its translation is CASSQGRVAAFF. The V gene is TRBV3-1 (or the pseudogene TRBV3-2), the J gene TRBJ1-1; weak D call: TRBD1 (5 bases). Germline values: CDR1 LGHDT, CDR2 YNNKEL (reference sequence). V was shortened by 1 base and J by 10 bases, with 10 bases between the two germline ends. CDR3 length: 12 residues.

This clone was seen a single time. The CDR3 nucleotides are TGCAGCGTTGAACGCGTCCGGGGGGGAGGATCCTACGAGCAGTACTTC. Protein product: CSVERVRGGGSYEQYF. This chain joins TRBV29-1 and TRBJ2-7; 8 bases line up with TRBD2. Trimming cost V 2 bases and J 1 base; bases outside gene matches: 10. Germline-derived CDR1 and CDR2 are SQVTM and ANQGSEA. This CDR3 comprises 16 residues.

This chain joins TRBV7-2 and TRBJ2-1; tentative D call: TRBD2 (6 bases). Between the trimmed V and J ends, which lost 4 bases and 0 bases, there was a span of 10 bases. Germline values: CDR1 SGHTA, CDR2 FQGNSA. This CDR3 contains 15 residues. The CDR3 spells CASSSYGGSYNEQFF. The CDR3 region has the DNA TGTGCCAGCAGCTCCTACGGGGGCTCCTACAATGAGCAGTTCTTC.

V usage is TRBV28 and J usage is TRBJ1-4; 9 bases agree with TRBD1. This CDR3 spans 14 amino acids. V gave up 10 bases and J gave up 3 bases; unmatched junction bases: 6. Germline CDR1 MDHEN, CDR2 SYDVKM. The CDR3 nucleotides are TGTGCCACCCTACAGGGGGCAGCTAATGAAAAACTGTTTTTT. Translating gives CATLQGAANEKLFF.

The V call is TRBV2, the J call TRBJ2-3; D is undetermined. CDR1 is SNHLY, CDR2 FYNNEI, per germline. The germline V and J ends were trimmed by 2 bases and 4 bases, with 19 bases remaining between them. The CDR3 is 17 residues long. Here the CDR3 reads CASSEITPHGGPDTQYF. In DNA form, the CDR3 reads TGTGCCAGCAGTGAAATTACCCCACACGGTGGGCCAGATACGCAGTATTTT.

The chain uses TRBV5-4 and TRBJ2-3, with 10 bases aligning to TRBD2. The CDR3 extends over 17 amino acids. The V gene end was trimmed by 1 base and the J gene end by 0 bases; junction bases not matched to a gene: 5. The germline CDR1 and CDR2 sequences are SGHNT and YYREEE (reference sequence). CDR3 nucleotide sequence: TGTGCCAGCAGCTTGCGTAGCGGGGGGCCTAGCACAGATACGCAGTATTTT. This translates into CASSLRSGGPSTDTQYF.

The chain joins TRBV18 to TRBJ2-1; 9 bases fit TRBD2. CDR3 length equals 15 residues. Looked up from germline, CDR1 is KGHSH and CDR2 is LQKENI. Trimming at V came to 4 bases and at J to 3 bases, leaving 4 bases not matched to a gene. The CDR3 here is CASSRAGGLYNEQFF. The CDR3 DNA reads TGTGCCAGCTCACGAGCGGGGGGCCTCTACAATGAGCAGTTCTTC.

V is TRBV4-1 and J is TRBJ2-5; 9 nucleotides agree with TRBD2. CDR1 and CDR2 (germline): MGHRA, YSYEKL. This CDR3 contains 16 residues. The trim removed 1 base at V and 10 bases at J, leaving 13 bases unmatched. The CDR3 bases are TGCGCCAGCAGCCAAGTGCCGGGGGCGGGGGGGATCGTCCAGTACTTC. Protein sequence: CASSQVPGAGGIVQYF.

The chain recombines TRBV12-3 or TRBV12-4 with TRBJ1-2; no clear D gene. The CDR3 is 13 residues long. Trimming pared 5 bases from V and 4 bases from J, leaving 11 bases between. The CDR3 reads CASSPRVTYGYTF. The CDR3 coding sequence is TGTGCCAGCAGTCCTCGGGTGACCTATGGCTACACCTTC.

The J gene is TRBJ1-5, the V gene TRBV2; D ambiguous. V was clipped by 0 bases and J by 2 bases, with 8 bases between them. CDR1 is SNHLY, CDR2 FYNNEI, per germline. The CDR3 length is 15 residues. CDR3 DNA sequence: TGTGCCAGCAGTGAAGCAGGAGGTGGCAATCAGCCCCAGCATTTT. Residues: CASSEAGGGNQPQHF.

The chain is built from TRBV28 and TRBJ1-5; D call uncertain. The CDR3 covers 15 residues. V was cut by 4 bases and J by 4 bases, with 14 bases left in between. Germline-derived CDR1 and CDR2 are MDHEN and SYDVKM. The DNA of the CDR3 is TGTGCCAGCAGTTCCGAACAGAGTCTAAATCAGCCCCAGCATTTT. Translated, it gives CASSSEQSLNQPQHF.

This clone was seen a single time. The CDR3 DNA is TGTGCCAGTAGTACCGATCGACTAGCGGCCACAGATACGCAGTATTTT. Translating it yields CASSTDRLAATDTQYF. J is TRBJ2-3 and V is TRBV19, with 9 bases that match TRBD2. V lost 4 bases and J lost 2; bases outside the gene matches: 7. The germline gives CDR1 LNHDA, CDR2 SQIVND (reference sequence). The CDR3 totals 16 residues.

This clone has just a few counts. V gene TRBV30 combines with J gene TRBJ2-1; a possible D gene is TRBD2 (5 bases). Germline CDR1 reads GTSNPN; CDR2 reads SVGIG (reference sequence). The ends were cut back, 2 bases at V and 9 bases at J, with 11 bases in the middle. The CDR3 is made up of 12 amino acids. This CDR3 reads CAWSQYGGEQFF. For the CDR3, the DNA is TGTGCCTGGAGTCAATACGGAGGTGAGCAGTTCTTC.

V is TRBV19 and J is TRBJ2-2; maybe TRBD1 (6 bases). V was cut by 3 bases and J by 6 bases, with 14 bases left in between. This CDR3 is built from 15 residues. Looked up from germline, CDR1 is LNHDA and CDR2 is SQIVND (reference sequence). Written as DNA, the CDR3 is TGTGCCAGTAGTATCGAGGGGGAATTGGCCGGGGAGCTGTTTTTT. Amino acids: CASSIEGELAGELFF.

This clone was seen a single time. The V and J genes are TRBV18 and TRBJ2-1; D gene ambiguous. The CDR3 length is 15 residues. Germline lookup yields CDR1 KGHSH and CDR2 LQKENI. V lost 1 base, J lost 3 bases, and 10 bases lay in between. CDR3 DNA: TGTGCCAGCTCACCACTAGAGGTGAGCTACAATGAGCAGTTCTTC. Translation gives CASSPLEVSYNEQFF.

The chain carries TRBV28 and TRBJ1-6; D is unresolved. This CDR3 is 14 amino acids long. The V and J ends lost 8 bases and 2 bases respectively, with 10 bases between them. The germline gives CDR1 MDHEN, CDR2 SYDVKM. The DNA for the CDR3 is TGTGCCAGCTGTGGACTTACCTATAATTCACCCCTCCACTTT. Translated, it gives CASCGLTYNSPLHF.

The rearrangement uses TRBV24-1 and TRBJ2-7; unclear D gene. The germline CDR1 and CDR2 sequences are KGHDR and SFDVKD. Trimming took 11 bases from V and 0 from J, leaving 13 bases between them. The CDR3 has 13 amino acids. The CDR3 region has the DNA TGTGCCAGCGGCCCTGGAAGCTCCTACGAGCAGTACTTC. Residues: CASGPGSSYEQYF.

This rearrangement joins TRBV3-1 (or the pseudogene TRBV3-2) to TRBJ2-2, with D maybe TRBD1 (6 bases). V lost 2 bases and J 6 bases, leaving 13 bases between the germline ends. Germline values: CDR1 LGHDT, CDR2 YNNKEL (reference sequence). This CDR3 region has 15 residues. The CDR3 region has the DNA TGTGCCAGCAGCCAAATTACAGGGCGGGCCGGGGAGCTGTTTTTT. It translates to CASSQITGRAGELFF.

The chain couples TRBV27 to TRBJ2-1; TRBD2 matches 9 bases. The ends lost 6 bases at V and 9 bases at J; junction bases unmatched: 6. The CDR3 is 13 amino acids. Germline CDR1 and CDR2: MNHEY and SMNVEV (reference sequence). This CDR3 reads CASRGGLASEQFF. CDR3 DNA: TGTGCCAGCAGGGGCGGACTAGCGAGTGAGCAGTTCTTC.

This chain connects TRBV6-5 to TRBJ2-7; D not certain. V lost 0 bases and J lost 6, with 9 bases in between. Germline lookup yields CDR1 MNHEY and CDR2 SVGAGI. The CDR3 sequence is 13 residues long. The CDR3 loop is CASSYSVASEQYF. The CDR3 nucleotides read TGTGCCAGCAGTTACTCGGTAGCTTCCGAGCAGTACTTC.

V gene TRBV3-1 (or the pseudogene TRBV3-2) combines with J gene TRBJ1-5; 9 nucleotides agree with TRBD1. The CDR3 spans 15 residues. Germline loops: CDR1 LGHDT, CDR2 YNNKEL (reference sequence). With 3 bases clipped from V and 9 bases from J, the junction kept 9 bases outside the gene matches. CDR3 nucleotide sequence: TGTGCCAGCAGCCAGACAGGGGGAGCCGGAGGGCCCCAGCATTTT. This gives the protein CASSQTGGAGGPQHF.

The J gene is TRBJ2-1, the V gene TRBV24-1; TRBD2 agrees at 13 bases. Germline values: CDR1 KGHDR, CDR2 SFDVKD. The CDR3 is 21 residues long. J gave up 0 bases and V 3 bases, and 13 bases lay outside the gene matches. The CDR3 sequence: CATSDPPPGTSGIPSYNEQFF. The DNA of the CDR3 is TGTGCCACCAGTGATCCCCCACCCGGGACTAGCGGGATCCCCTCCTACAATGAGCAGTTCTTC.

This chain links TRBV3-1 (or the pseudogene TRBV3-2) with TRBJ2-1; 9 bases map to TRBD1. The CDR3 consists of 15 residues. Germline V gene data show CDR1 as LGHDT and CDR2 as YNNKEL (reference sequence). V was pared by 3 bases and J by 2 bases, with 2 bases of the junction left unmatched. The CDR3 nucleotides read TGTGCCAGCAGCCAGTGGGACAGGGCCTACAATGAGCAGTTCTTC. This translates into CASSQWDRAYNEQFF.

CDR3 nucleotide sequence: TGTGCCAGCGTCGCCTATTCAGATACGCAGTATTTT. Its protein product is CASVAYSDTQYF. The chain has TRBV28 and TRBJ2-3; D gene unclear. CDR3 size: 12 residues. The V end was cut by 8 bases, the J end by 4 bases, with 10 bases between. Per germline, CDR1 MDHEN and CDR2 SYDVKM.

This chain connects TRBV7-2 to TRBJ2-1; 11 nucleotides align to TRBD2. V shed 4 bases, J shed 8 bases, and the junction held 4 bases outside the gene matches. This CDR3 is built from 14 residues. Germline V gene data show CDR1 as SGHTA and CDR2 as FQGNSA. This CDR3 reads CASSSSGGPYEQFF. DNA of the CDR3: TGTGCCAGCAGCTCTAGCGGGGGGCCTTATGAGCAGTTCTTC.

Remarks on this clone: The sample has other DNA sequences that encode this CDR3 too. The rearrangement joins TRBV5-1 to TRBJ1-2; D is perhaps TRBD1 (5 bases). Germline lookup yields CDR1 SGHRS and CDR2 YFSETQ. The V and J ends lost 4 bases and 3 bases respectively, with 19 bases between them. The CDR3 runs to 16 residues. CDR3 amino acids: CASSLDVSGIDYGYTF. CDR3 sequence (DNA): TGCGCCAGCAGCCTGGACGTGTCAGGGATCGACTATGGCTACACCTTC.

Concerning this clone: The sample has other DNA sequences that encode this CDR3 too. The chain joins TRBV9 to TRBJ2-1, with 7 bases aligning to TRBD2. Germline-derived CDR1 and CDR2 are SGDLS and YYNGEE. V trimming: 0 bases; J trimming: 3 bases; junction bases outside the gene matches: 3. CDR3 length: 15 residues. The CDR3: CASSVVGGSYNEQFF. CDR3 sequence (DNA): TGTGCCAGCAGCGTAGTGGGGGGGAGCTACAATGAGCAGTTCTTC.

The CDR3 loop reads CASSPGLGNQPQHF. In DNA, the CDR3 is TGTGCCAGCAGCCCAGGACTTGGCAATCAGCCCCAGCATTTT. This chain uses TRBV27 with TRBJ1-5; D gene uncertain. V lost 6 bases and J 2 bases, leaving 11 bases between the germline ends. CDR3 size: 14 residues. Germline-derived CDR1 and CDR2 are MNHEY and SMNVEV (reference sequence).

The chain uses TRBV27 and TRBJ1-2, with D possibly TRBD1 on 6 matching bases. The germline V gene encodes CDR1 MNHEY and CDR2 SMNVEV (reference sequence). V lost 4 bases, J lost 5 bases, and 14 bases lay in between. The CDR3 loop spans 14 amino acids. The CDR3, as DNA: TGTGCCAGCAGTTATGGGCAGGGGACATATGGCTACACCTTC. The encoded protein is CASSYGQGTYGYTF.

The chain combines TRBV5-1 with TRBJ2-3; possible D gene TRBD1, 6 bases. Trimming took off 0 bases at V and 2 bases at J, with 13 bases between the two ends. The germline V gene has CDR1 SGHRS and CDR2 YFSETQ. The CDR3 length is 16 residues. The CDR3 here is CASSLAPTGITDTQYF. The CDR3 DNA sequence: TGCGCCAGCAGCTTGGCCCCAACAGGGATCACAGATACGCAGTATTTT.